This T cell receptor (beta chain) appears in the sequencing data of a study of T cells after posttransplantation cyclophosphamide. Overall study findings and caveats: TRB overlap between skin or GI tissue T cells and blood was limited. Donor-recipient repertoire similarity was low at 1-2 months, rising over year one.

The data were produced by immunoSEQ multiplex PCR, yet TCRdb's version contains in-frame clones alone and is incomplete. This table holds around 2,200 clones, around 81% found once. Cyclophosphamide on days +3 and +4 followed busulfan-fludarabine conditioning and a marrow graft. With respect to this clone: Its specificity is unknown.

CDR1 is LNHDA and CDR2 is SQIVND in the germline V gene (reference sequence). The CDR3 sequence is 15 residues long. V lost 5 bases, J lost 5 bases, and 18 bases lay in between. The sequence came from a male patient in his fifties or sixties who received an allogeneic stem cell transplant from a related donor and was CMV-positive. These T cells may partly come from the graft donor. V and J are TRBV19 and TRBJ2-5, with D unclear. The sequencing here drew on CD8+ T cells sorted from blood, taken about 350 days after allogeneic stem cell transplant with posttransplant cyclophosphamide. The CDR3 DNA follows: TGTGCCAGTAGTCCCGGAGCGCTTAAGTCGGAGACCCAGTACTTC. This translates into CASSPGALKSETQYF.